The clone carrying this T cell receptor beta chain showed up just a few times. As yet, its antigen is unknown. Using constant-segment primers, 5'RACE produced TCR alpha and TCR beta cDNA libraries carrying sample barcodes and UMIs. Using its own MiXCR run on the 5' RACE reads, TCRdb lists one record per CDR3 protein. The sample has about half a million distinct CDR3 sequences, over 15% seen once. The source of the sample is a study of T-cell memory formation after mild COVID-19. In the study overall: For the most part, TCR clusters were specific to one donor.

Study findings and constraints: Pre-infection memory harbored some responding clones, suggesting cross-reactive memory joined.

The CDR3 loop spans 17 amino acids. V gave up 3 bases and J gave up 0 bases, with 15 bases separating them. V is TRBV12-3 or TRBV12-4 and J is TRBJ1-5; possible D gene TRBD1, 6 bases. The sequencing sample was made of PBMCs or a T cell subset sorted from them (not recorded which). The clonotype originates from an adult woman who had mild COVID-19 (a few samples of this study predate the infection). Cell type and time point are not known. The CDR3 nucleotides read TGTGCCAGCAGTTTCCTTTCGGGAGGGGGTAGCAATCAGCCCCAGCATTTT. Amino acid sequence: CASSFLSGGGSNQPQHF.